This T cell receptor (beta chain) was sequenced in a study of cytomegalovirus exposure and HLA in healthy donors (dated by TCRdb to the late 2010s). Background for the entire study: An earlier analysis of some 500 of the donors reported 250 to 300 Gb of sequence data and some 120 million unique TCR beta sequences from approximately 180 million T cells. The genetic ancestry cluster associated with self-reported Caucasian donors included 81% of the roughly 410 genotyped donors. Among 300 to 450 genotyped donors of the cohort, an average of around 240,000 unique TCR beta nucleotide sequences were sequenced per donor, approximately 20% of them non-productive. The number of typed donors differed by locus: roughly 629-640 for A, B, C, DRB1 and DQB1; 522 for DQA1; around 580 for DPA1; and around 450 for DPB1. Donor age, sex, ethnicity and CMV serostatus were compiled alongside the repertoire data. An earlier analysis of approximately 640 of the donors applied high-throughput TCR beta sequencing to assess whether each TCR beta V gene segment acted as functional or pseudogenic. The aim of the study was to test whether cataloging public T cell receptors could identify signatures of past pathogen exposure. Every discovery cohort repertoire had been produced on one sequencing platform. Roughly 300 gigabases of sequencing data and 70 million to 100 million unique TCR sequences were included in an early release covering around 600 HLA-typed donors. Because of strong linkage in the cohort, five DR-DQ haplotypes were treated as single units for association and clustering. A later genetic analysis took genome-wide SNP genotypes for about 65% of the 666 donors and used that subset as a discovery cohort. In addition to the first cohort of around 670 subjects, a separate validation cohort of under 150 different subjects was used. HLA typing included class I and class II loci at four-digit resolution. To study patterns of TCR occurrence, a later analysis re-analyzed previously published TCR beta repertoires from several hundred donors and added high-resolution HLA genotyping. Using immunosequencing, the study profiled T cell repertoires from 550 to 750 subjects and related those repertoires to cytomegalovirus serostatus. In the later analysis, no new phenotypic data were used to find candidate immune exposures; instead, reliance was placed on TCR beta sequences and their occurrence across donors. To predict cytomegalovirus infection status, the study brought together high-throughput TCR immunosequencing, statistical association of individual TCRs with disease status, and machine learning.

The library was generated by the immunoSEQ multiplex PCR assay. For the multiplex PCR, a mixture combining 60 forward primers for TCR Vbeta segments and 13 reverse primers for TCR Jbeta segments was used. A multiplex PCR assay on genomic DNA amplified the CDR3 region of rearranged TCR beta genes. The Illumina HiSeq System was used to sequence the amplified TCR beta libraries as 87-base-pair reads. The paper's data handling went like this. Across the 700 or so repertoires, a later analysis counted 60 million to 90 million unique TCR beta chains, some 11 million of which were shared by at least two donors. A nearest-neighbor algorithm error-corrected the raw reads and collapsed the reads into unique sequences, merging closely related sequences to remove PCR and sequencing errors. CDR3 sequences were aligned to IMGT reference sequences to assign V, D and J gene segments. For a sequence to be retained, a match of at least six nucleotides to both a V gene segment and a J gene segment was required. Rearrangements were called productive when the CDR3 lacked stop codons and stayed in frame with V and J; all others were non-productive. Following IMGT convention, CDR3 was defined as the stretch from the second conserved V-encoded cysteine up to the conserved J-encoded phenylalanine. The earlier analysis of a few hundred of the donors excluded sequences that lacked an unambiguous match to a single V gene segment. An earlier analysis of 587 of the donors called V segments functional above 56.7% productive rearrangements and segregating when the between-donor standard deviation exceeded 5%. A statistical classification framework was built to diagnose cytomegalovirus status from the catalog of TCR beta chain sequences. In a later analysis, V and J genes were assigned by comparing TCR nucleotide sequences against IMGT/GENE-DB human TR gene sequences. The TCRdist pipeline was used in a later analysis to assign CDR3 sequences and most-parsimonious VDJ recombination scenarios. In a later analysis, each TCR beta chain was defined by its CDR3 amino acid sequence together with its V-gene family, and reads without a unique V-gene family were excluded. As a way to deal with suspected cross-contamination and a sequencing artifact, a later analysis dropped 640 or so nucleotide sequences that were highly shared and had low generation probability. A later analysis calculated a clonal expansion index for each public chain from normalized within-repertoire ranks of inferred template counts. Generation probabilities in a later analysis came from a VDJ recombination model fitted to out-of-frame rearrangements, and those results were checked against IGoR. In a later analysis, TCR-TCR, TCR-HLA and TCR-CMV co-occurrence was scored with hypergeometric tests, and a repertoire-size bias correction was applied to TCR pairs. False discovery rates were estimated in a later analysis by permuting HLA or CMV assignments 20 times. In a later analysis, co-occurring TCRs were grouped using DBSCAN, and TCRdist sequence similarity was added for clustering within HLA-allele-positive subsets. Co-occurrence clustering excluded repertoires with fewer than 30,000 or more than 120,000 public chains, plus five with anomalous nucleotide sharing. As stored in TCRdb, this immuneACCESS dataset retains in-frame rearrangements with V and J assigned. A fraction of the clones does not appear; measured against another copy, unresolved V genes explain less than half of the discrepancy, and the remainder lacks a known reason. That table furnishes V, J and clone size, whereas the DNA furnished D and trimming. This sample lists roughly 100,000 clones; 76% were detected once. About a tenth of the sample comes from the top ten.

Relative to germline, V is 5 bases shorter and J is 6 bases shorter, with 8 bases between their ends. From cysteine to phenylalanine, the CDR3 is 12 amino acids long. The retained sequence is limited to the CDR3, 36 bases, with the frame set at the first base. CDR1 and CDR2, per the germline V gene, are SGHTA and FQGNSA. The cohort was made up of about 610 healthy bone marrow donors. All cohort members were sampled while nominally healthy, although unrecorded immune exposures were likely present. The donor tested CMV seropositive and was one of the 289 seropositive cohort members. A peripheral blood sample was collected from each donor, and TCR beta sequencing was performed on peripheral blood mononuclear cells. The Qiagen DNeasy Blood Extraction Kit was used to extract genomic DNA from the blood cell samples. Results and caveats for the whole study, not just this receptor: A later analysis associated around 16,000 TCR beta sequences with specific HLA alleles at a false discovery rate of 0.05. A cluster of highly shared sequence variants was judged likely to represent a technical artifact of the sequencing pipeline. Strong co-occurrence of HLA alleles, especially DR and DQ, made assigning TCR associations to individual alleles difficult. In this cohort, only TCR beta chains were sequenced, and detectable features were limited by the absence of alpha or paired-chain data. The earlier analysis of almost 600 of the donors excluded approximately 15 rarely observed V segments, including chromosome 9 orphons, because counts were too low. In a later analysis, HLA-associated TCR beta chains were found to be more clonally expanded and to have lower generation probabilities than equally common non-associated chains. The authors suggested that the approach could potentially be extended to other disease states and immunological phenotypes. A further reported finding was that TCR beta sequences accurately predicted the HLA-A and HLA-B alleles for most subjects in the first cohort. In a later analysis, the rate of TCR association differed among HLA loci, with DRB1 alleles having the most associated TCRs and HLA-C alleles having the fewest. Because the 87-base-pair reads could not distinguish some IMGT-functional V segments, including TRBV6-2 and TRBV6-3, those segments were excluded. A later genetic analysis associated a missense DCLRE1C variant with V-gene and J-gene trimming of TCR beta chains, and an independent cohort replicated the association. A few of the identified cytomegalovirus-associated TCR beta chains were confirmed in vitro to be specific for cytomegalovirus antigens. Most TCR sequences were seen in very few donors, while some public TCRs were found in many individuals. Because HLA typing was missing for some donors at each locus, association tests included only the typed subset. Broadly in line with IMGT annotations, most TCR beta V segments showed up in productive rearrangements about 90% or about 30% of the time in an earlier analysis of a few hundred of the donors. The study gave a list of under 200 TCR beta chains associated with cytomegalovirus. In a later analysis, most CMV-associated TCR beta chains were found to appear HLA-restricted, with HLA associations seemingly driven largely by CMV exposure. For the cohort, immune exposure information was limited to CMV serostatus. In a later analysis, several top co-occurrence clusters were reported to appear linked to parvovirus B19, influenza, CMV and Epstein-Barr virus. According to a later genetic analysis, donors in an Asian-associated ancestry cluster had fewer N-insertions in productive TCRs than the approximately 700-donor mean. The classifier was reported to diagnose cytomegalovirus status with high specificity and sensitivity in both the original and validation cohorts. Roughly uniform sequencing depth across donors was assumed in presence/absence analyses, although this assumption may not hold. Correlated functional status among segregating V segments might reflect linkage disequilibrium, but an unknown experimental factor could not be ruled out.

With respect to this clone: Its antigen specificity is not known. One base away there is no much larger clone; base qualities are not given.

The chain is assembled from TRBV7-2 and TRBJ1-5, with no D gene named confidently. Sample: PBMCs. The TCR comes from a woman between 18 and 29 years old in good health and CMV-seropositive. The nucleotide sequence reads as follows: TGTGCCAGCAGCCCCGGTGTTCAGCCCCAGCATTTT. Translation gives CASSPGVQPQHF.